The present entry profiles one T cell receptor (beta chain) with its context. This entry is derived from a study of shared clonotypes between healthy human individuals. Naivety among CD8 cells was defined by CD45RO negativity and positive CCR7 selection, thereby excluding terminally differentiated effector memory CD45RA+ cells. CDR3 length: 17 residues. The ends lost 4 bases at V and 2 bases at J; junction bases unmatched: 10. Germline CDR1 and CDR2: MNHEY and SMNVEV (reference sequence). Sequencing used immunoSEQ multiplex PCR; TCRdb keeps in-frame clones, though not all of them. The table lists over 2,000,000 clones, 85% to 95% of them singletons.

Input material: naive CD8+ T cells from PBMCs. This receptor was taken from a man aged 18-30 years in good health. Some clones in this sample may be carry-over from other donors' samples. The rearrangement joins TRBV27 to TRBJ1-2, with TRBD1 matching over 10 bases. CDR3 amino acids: CASSSRTGGNSNYGYTF. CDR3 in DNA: TGTGCCAGCAGTTCGCGGACAGGGGGTAATAGCAACTATGGCTACACCTTC.